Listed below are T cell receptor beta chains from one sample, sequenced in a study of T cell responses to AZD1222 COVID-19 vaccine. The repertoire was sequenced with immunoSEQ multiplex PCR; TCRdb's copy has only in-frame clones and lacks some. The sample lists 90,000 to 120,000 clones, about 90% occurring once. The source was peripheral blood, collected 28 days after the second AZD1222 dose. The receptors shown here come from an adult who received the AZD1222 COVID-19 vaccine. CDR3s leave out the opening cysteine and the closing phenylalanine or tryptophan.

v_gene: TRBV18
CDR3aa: ASSPRDDEQY

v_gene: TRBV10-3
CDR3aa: AMRGAATWTEAF

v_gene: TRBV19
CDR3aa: ASTRQANTEAF

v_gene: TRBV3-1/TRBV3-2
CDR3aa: ASSQDSIGNTIY

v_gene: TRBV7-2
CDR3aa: ASSLGTGYNEKLF

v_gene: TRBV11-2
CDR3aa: ASSRDRGRGTEAF

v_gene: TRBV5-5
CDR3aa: ASSLSFFQGLLAF

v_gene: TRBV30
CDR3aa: AWKQGYEQY

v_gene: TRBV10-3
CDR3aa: AISTYSNNEQF

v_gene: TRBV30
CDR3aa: AWSVSAYQPQH

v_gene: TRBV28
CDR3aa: ASSLHPAMNTEAF

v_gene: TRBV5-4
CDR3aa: ASSPGRTGGGGYT

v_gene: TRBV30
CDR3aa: AWGPQEKY

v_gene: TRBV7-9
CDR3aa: ASSSWDRPNYGYT

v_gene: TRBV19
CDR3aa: ASSRQVTYEQY

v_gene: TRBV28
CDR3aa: ASSFRSSYNEQF

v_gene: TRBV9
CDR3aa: ASSVGRGRGTEAF

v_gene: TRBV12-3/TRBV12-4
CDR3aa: ASSLFEDTEAF

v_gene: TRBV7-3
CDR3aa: ASSAQGYNTEAF

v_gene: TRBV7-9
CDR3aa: ASSLGLGAGELF

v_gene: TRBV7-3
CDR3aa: ASSTTSANTGELF

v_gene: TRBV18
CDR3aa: ASSPGTAISSGNTIY

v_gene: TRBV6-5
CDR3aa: ASSYTREQGNSPLH

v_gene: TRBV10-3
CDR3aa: AIADFIVAGQANYGYT

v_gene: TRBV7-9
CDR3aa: ASSLTRERHNEQF

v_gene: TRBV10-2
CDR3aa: ASSVTRGAGVGEQY

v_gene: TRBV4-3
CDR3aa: ASSQTGQAEAF

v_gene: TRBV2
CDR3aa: ASSAEFIDTQY

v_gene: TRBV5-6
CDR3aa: ASSLFPYGYT

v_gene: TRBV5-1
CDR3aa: ASSSPDSGANVLT

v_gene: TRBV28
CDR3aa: ASSKGDPNYNEQF

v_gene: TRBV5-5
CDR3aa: ASSLDTRNQPQH

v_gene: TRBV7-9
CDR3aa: ASRLVQGQGAKDTQY

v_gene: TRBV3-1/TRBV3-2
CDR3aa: ASSRLTSGIYNEQF

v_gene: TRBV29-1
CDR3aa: SVDQGRNSPLH

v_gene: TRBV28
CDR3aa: ASSRPGQGASGNTIY

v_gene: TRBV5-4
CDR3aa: ASSWTGGRHNEQF

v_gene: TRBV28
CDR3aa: ASSLSGIGYT

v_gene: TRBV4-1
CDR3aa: ASSRGTVSGNTIY

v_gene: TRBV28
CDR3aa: ASSLSSGSSYNEQF

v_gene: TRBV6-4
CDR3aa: ASSDSLAGGTDTQY

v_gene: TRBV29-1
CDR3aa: SVAPQASRETQY

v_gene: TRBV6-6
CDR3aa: ASSTVNEQF

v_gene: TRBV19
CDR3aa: ASSMQRSDTQY

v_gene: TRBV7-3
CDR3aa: ASSLVIGETQY

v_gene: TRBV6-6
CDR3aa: ASSLKGQGNLWNTEAF

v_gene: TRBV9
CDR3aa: ASSVITGDTGELF